This TCR beta chain was observed in a study of T cells after yellow fever vaccination. Broader study findings: On re-exposure, the response was weaker but peaked faster, at day 5 versus 15. Primary-vaccination clones mostly resurfaced post-booster (96% CD4, around 88% CD8).

A word on this clonotype: The antigen is not known.

The CDR3 contains 14 residues. V lost 6 bases, J lost 10 bases, and 11 bases stayed unmatched. CDR1 is MGHRA and CDR2 is YSYEKL in the germline V gene. MiXCR was run by TCRdb on the 5' RACE reads, yielding one entry per CDR3 protein. The sample has 150,000 or so distinct CDR3 sequences, around 9.3% seen once; the top ten hold around 33%. The sequencing here drew on CD8+ T cells sorted from PBMCs, taken 45 days after the yellow fever booster vaccination. This receptor was taken from a man aged 18 to 30 who received the YFV17D yellow fever vaccine. This chain uses TRBV4-1 with TRBJ2-1; 8 nucleotides line up with TRBD2. In DNA, the CDR3 is TGCGCCAGCAGTCGGGGGGGGGCATTTTGGGAGCAGTTCTTC. Protein sequence: CASSRGGAFWEQFF.